The next 18 T cell receptor beta chains were all read from a single sample in a study of immune heterogeneity within non-small cell lung tumors. The authors used about 600 ng of bulk tumor genomic DNA per sample as template. In surgery, several biopsies were collected from each primary tumor at widely spaced sites. Patients went through curative surgery, and their non-small cell lung cancer was untreated and newly diagnosed. Multiplex PCR employing 32 V and 13 J primers generated amplicons of the TCR beta CDR3. TCRdb ran MiXCR on the multiplex PCR reads and lists one entry per CDR3 protein. The sample has around 30,000 distinct CDR3 sequences, 28% seen once. What was sequenced was lung tumor tissue. These receptors were taken from a man between 40 and 49 years old with non-small cell lung cancer.

A note on this clonotype: Given a much more abundant clone one base away, this may be a read error. The gene calls are TRBV20-1 and TRBJ2-1, with TRBD2 matching over 8 bases. Germline V gene sequence: CDR1 DFQATT, CDR2 SNEGSKA (reference sequence). This CDR3 has 14 amino acids. The CDR3 DNA is TGCACTGCTTCTGGGGAGCGGGAGACCAATGAGCAGTTCTTC. Translated: CTASGERETNEQFF.

Comment on this clonotype: Just one base apart from a much larger clone, this may be a read error. The CDR3 does not end in the conserved phenylalanine or tryptophan, so this is likely a read error. The V call is TRBV12-5, the J call TRBJ2-7; TRBD1 aligns across 9 bases. Unmatched junction bases numbered 15, after V lost 6 bases and J lost 9 bases. Per germline, CDR1 LGHNT and CDR2 FRNRAP. The CDR3 runs 15 residues. The CDR3 sequence: CASGFALGQGYGQYL. CDR3 nucleotides: TGTGCTAGTGGCTTTGCTCTGGGACAGGGCTATGGGCAGTACTTA.

The chain carries TRBV11-3 and TRBJ2-1, with 12 bases aligning to TRBD2. The J segment lost 10 bases and the V segment lost 2 bases, leaving 12 bases of the junction unmatched. The CDR3 runs to 17 residues. Germline V CDR1 and CDR2: SGHNT, YENEEA. The CDR3 sequence: CASSLPRASGRAGEQFF. The CDR3 nucleotides are TGTGCCAGCAGCTTACCACGGGCTAGCGGGAGGGCCGGGGAGCAGTTCTTC.

The V call is TRBV7-6, the J call TRBJ2-1; TRBD1 is a possible D gene (5 bases). Germline V gives CDR1 SGHVS, CDR2 FNYEAQ. The CDR3 is made up of 12 amino acids. Trimming left V 4 bases short and J 8 bases short, with 9 bases between. Here the CDR3 DNA reads TGTGCCAGCAGCTGGATAGGGGATGAGCAGTTCTTC. Protein: CASSWIGDEQFF.

V is TRBV5-8 and J is TRBJ2-5, with TRBD2 as a possible D gene (5 bases). The germline V gene encodes CDR1 SGHTS and CDR2 YDEGEE. Trimming took 7 bases from V and 5 from J, leaving 15 bases between them. This CDR3 spans 13 amino acids. The DNA of the CDR3 is TGTGCCAGCGACCCGAGGGCAAAGGAGACCCAGTACTTC. It is translated as CASDPRAKETQYF.

The rearrangement uses TRBV5-5 and TRBJ1-6; perhaps TRBD1 as D (6 bases). Trimming pared 2 bases from V and 9 bases from J, leaving 18 bases between. CDR3 length: 16 residues. Looked up from germline, CDR1 is SGHKS and CDR2 is YYEKEE (reference sequence). CDR3 region: CASSLIQGPRGSPLHF. The CDR3 DNA reads as TGTGCCAGCAGCTTAATACAGGGACCCCGAGGTTCACCCCTCCACTTT.

This clonotype was seen repeatedly, ten times or more. V is TRBV15 and J is TRBJ1-2; D unresolved. The CDR3 has 15 amino acids. Germline V gene data show CDR1 as LNHNV and CDR2 as YYDKDF (reference sequence). The V and J ends lost 0 bases and 4 bases respectively, with 12 bases between them. The CDR3: CATSRDRITSYGYTF. CDR3 bases: TGTGCCACCAGCAGAGATCGGATAACTAGCTATGGCTACACCTTC.

This clonotype was recorded many times. V usage is TRBV19 and J usage is TRBJ2-7; D is ambiguous. The CDR3 runs 14 residues. Trimming stripped 7 bases from V and 0 bases from J, with 13 bases between. The germline V gene encodes CDR1 LNHDA and CDR2 SQIVND (reference sequence). CDR3 sequence reads: CASKRAESSYEQYF. The CDR3 DNA is TGTGCCAGTAAAAGGGCGGAGAGCTCCTACGAGCAGTACTTC.

The chain has TRBV29-1 and TRBJ1-2; D is undetermined. Per germline, CDR1 SQVTM and CDR2 ANQGSEA. Between the trimmed V and J ends, which lost 8 bases and 0 bases, there was a span of 19 bases. This CDR3 is built from 15 residues. In DNA, the CDR3 is TGCAGCTATTTGGACGGATTATCAGCTAACTATGGCTACACCTTC. As protein: CSYLDGLSANYGYTF.

This clonotype was counted only a few times. The chain has TRBV7-9 and TRBJ2-1; D remains ambiguous. Per germline, CDR1 SEHNR and CDR2 FQNEAQ (reference sequence). This CDR3 contains 11 residues. Trimming took 5 bases from V and 8 from J, leaving 7 bases between them. This CDR3 reads CASSVGYEQFF. The CDR3 DNA follows: TGTGCCAGCAGCGTGGGTTATGAGCAGTTCTTC.

By proportion, this clonotype is medium-sized. The chain uses TRBV6-2 or TRBV6-3 and TRBJ1-6; D possibly corresponds to TRBD1 (6 bases). Germline CDR1 and CDR2: MNHEY and SVGEGT. The CDR3 covers 13 residues. The V gene lost 5 bases and the J gene lost 9 bases, with 11 bases spanning the gap. CDR3 sequence: CASSTTGSSPLHF. The DNA for the CDR3 is TGTGCCAGCAGTACCACAGGGAGTTCACCCCTCCACTTT.

The V call is TRBV7-9, the J call TRBJ1-6; D gene ambiguous. The length of the CDR3 is 14 residues. V shed 5 bases and J shed 10 bases, with 15 bases lying between them. Germline assignment: CDR1 SEHNR and CDR2 FQNEAQ (reference sequence). The CDR3 here is CASSLRHIGSPLHF. The CDR3 nucleotides read TGTGCCAGCAGCCTAAGACATATAGGCTCACCCCTCCACTTT.

The chain combines TRBV11-3 with TRBJ2-5; perhaps TRBD2 as D (5 bases). The germline V gene has CDR1 SGHNT and CDR2 YENEEA. V lost 8 bases and J lost 14, with 21 bases in between. The CDR3 length is 12 residues. The CDR3 here is CASGGRLETPYF. CDR3 sequence (DNA): TGTGCCAGCGGAGGACGGCTTGAGACCCCCTACTTC. The entire variable domain, with the rest obtained from reference TRBV11-3 and TRBJ2-5, is as follows: EAGVVQSPRYKIIEKKQPVAFWCNPISGHNTLYWYLQNLGQGPELLIRYENEEAVDDSQLPKDRFSAERLKGVDSTLKIQPAELGDSAVYLCASGGRLETPYFGPGTRLLVL.

This clonotype came up many times. This chain joins TRBV7-8 and TRBJ2-1; either TRBD1 or TRBD2 may supply D (5 bases each). CDR3 length: 16 residues. CDR1 is SGHVS and CDR2 is FQNEAQ in the germline V gene. V gave up 2 bases and J gave up 0 bases, with 11 bases separating them. The CDR3 loop is CASSLSGRSSYNEQFF. DNA of the CDR3: TGTGCCAGCAGCTTATCGGGGCGGAGCTCCTACAATGAGCAGTTCTTC. The whole variable domain, filled in from reference TRBV7-8 and TRBJ2-1, reads GAGVSQSPRYKVAKRGQDVALRCDPISGHVSLFWYQQALGQGPEFLTYFQNEAQLDKSGLPSDRFFAERPEGSVSTLKIQRTQQEDSAVYLCASSLSGRSSYNEQFFGPGTRLTVL.

This clonotype was recorded at least ten times. The genes are TRBV6-1 and TRBJ2-7; a weak D match, TRBD1 (5 bases). Per the germline V gene, CDR1 is MNHNS and CDR2 is SASEGT. Trimming took off 0 bases at V and 4 bases at J, with 10 bases between the two ends. There are 14 residues in the CDR3. The CDR3 reads CASSEASGLYEQYF. The CDR3 DNA reads TGTGCCAGCAGTGAAGCATCAGGGTTGTACGAGCAGTACTTC.

Notes on this clonotype: A much larger clone is a single base away; this may be a read error. This chain links TRBV6-2 or TRBV6-3 with TRBJ2-7; a weak D match, TRBD2 (7 bases). V was cut by 5 bases and J by 3 bases, with 26 bases left in between. Germline CDR1 and CDR2: MNHEY and SVGEGT. CDR3 length: 18 amino acids. In DNA form, the CDR3 reads TGTGCCAGCAGTCATGCCTCGGGGGGCCGAAAACCGGTCTACGAGCAGTACTTC. Protein sequence: CASSHASGGRKPVYEQYF.

Regarding this clonotype: This may arise from a read error, as a much more abundant clone is one base away. The chain carries TRBV19 and TRBJ2-7, with D tentatively TRBD1 (5 bases). Germline loops: CDR1 LNHDA, CDR2 SQIVND (reference sequence). The V and J ends lost 6 bases and 3 bases respectively, with 27 bases between them. The CDR3 runs to 18 residues. The CDR3, as DNA: TGTGCCAGTAGAAACCGTGGGGCAGGGTCAACGTCCTACTACGAGCAGTACTTC. It yields the protein CASRNRGAGSTSYYEQYF.

This clonotype was counted at least ten times. This chain uses TRBV2 with TRBJ1-4; D gene ambiguous. The CDR3 runs 15 residues. In germline, CDR1 is SNHLY, CDR2 FYNNEI. V was shortened by 0 bases and J by 2 bases, with 7 bases between the two germline ends. CDR3 amino acids: CASSEARGTNEKLFF. CDR3 nucleotides: TGTGCCAGCAGTGAAGCTCGGGGTACTAATGAAAAACTGTTTTTT.